What follows describes a single T cell receptor (beta chain). The sample originates from a study of blood T cell repertoires in COVID-19. Study summary: Sources were T cells, B-cell-depleted T cells, or PBMCs; the material itself was cDNA or gDNA.

Per germline, CDR1 SGHTA and CDR2 FQGNSA. The CDR3 length is 15 residues. V was cut by 2 bases and J by 4 bases, with 11 bases left in between. Clones were sequenced by immunoSEQ multiplex PCR, and TCRdb holds only the in-frame ones, with some missing. The sample yields almost 50,000 clones, approximately 70% seen once. Material for sequencing was peripheral blood. This sequence joins TRBV7-2 and TRBJ2-2; D not resolved. This receptor was taken from a woman in her seventies with acute or convalescent COVID-19. CDR3 bases: TGTGCCAGCAGCTTAAGGAGCCGTCGCACCGGGGAGCTGTTTTTT. Its protein product is CASSLRSRRTGELFF. Using reference TRBV7-2 and TRBJ2-2 for the parts outside the CDR3, the full variable domain is GAGVSQSPSNKVTEKGKDVELRCDPISGHTALYWYRQSLGQGLEFLIYFQGNSAPDKSGLPSDRFSAERTGGSVSTLTIQRTQQEDSAVYLCASSLRSRRTGELFFGEGSRLTVL.